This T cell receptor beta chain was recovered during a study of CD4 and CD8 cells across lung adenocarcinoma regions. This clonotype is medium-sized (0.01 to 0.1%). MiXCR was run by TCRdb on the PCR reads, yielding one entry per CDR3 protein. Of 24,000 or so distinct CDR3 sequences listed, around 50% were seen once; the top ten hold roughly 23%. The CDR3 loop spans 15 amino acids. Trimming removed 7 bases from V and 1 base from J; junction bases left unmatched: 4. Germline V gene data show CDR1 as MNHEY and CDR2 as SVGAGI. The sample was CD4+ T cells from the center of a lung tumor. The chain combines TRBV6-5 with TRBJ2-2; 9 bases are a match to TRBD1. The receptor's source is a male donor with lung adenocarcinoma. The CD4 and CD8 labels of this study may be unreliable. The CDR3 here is CASNKDRGNTGELFF. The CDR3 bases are TGTGCCAGCAATAAGGACAGGGGGAACACCGGGGAGCTGTTTTTT.